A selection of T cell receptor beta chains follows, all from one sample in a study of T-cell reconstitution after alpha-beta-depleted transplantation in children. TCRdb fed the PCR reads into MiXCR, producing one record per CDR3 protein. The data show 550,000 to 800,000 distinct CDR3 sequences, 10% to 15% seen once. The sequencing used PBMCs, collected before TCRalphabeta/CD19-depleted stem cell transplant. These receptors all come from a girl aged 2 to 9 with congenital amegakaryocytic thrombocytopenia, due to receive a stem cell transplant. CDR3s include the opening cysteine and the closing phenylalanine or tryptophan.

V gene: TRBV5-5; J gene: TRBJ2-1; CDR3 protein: CASGLGGYNEQFF
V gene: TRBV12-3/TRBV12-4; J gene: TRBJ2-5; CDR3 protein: CASSFLAGDRGGETQYF
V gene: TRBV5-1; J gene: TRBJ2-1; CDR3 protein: CASQRTSYNEQFF
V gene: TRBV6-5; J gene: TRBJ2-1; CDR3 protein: CASSYSLGSGMSGDEQFF
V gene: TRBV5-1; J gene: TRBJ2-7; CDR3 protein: CASSLGQDNEQYF
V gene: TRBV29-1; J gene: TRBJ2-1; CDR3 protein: CSGRQGDTNEQFF
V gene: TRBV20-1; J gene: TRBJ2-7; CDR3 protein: CSARSPRVPSYEQYF
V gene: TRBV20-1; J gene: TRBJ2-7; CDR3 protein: CSARVVVAEDGNSYEQYF
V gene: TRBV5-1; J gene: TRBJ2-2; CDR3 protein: CASRWTGTHTGELFF
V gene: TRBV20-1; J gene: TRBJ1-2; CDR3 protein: CSASDNSNYGYTF
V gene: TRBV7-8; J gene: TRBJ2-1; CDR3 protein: CASSLVWLAGEESYNEQFF